These T cell receptor beta chains were read from a single sample in a study of OX40 agonist ivuxolimab in advanced cancers. The repertoire was sequenced with immunoSEQ multiplex PCR; TCRdb's copy has only in-frame clones and lacks some. There are more than 9,500 clones in the sample; 86% occur only once, and about 29% lies in the top ten. The starting material was CD4+ or CD8+ T cells sorted from blood, obtained in a trial of the OX40 agonist ivuxolimab. Source of these receptors: an adult with an advanced solid tumor such as melanoma, head and neck, liver or kidney cancer. The CDR3 runs from the conserved cysteine through the conserved F or W.

TRBV7-7,TRBJ2-1,CASSLLQNNEQFF
TRBV11-2,TRBJ2-5,CASSFVGGDQETQYF
TRBV27,TRBJ2-1,CASSPPSGGAQDEQFF
TRBV28,TRBJ1-5,CASTRGRGNQPQHF
TRBV7-2,TRBJ2-2,CASSSRTSGNPGELFF
TRBV5-6,TRBJ2-7,CASSPGTNSYEQYF
TRBV7-3,TRBJ2-7,CASSLTGGAYEQYF
TRBV27,TRBJ2-5,CASSSTRTSGRAKETQYF
TRBV19,TRBJ2-1,CASSPGTSGRWEQFF
TRBV30,TRBJ2-7,CAWSEGTTYEQYF
TRBV4-3,TRBJ2-1,CASSHSRNLYNEQFF
TRBV9,TRBJ1-3,CASSIAGTEGNTIYF
TRBV9,TRBJ2-1,CASSGEGGSGSIDEQFF
TRBV7-8,TRBJ2-1,CASSLSGVAGWAYNEQFF
TRBV2,TRBJ1-6,CASSLRPDRGGIYNSPLHF
TRBV7-2,TRBJ2-3,CASSLGGATDTQYF
TRBV29-1,TRBJ2-5,CSAGTGVETQYF
TRBV4-2,TRBJ1-2,CASSQDYTGGYTF
TRBV19,TRBJ1-5,CASSPRNSGVRNQPQHF
TRBV23-1,TRBJ2-5,CASSQSGGTGIGQETQYF
TRBV10-2,TRBJ1-5,CASSEATGSNQPQHF
TRBV4-1,TRBJ2-7,CASSQVDSSYEQYF
TRBV30,TRBJ2-3,CAWSVLWTGTDTQYF
TRBV29-1,TRBJ2-3,CSLDRGLDTQYF
TRBV2,TRBJ1-2,CASSDYGYTF
TRBV4-1,TRBJ2-5,CASSQERPKETQYF
TRBV4-1,TRBJ2-5,CASSLAPQETQYF
TRBV5-6,TRBJ1-2,CASSLGQGLNYGYTF
TRBV7-2,TRBJ2-3,CASSWRGAGGLVTDTQYF
TRBV5-6,TRBJ2-3,CASSREGLTDTQYF
TRBV4-3,TRBJ1-3,CASSQDWTGPGNTIYF
TRBV15,TRBJ2-7,CATSTPAEEQYF
TRBV11-2,TRBJ2-7,CASSLGRGTYEQYF
TRBV7-9,TRBJ2-6,CASSLRGLHNSGANVLTF
TRBV9,TRBJ2-7,CASSQGTSGYYEQYF
TRBV7-9,TRBJ2-7,CASRSTSGGGTYEQYF
TRBV27,TRBJ1-3,CASSWPDSPQGNTIYF
TRBV19,TRBJ1-2,CASSIGPGQGYTF
TRBV19,TRBJ1-2,CASSITGGGYGYTF
TRBV30,TRBJ2-3,CAWRDSGRTDTQYF
TRBV27,TRBJ2-7,CASSKPGLANYEQYF
TRBV19,TRBJ2-2,CASSIVGELFF
TRBV6-6,TRBJ2-2,CASSYPGLDTGELFF
TRBV6-1,TRBJ2-3,CASRTRLAEADTQYF
TRBV5-6,TRBJ2-3,CASSFLAGDPDTQYF
TRBV10-3,TRBJ1-1,CAISDDRTDTEAFF
TRBV27,TRBJ2-1,CASSLSSSGRYEQFF
TRBV7-2,TRBJ2-1,CASSLGAHTSEQFF
TRBV28,TRBJ2-7,CASSLLGGLDEQYF
TRBV28,TRBJ2-2,CASSWGQGNTGELFF
TRBV9,TRBJ1-1,CASSDGTGGHLNTEAFF